This T cell receptor beta chain was recorded in a study of beta chain features in type 1 diabetes. Findings of the study overall: Type 1 diabetes patients had VDJ junctions that carried fewer insertions and more deletions. High TCR expression in some cells could lead to their over-representation in cDNA sequencing. PCR could preferentially amplify shorter templates, alike in patients and controls.

The CDR3 loop spans 15 amino acids. The V gene end was trimmed by 0 bases and the J gene end by 4 bases; junction bases not matched to a gene: 3. The germline gives CDR1 SGHRS, CDR2 YFSETQ. Notes on this clone: Its specificity is not known.

Expressed TCRB transcripts got sequenced, as all isolated RNA was reverse transcribed. Libraries were prepared by immunoSEQ multiplex PCR; TCRdb keeps only in-frame clonotypes and omits some of them. Among 350,000 to 400,000 clones listed, about 15% were seen once. This sequence originates from a woman between 18 and 29 years old in good health. The sequencing input was naive CD4+ T cells from blood. The chain carries TRBV5-1 and TRBJ2-1; the match to TRBD1 covers 8 bases. This CDR3 reads CASSLAGQGYNEQFF. The CDR3 DNA sequence: TGCGCCAGCAGCTTGGCTGGACAGGGTTACAATGAGCAGTTCTTC.